A single sample is the source of the 11 T cell receptor beta chains below, sequenced in a study of blood T cell repertoires in COVID-19. Method: immunoSEQ multiplex PCR; TCRdb's copy keeps in-frame clones and lacks some. The sample includes 110,000 to 150,000 clones, roughly 79% of them seen just once. The sequencing input was peripheral blood. The receptors originated from a human donor in a cohort sampled during active COVID-19.

The genes are TRBV28 and TRBJ2-7; the match to TRBD1 covers 8 bases. This CDR3 has 14 residues. J lost 4 bases, V lost 5 bases, and 7 bases had no gene match. Germline loops: CDR1 MDHEN, CDR2 SYDVKM. CDR3 sequence (DNA): TGTGCCAGCAGTGCACAGGGGGTATCTTACGAGCAGTACTTC. Translating it yields CASSAQGVSYEQYF.

Notes on this clone: Other DNA sequences from this sample encode an identical CDR3 as well. This chain links TRBV5-6 with TRBJ2-7, with 10 bases matching TRBD1. The germline V gene encodes CDR1 SGHDT and CDR2 YYEEEE. The V gene end was trimmed by 4 bases and the J gene end by 2 bases; junction bases not matched to a gene: 3. This CDR3 has 14 amino acids. Written as DNA, the CDR3 is TGTGCCAGCAGCCTGGGGACAGGGGCCTACGAGCAGTACTTC. This sequence encodes CASSLGTGAYEQYF.

The V gene is TRBV7-3, the J gene TRBJ2-7; 9 bases line up with TRBD2. V was clipped by 4 bases and J by 2 bases; unmatched bases: 6. The CDR3 spans 15 residues. Germline V gene lookup returns CDR1 SGHTA and CDR2 FQGTGA. Here the CDR3 DNA reads TGTGCCAGCAGCTATTGGGCGGGAGGGGCCTACGAGCAGTACTTC. This sequence encodes CASSYWAGGAYEQYF. Combining the CDR3 with reference TRBV7-3 and TRBJ2-7 gives the whole variable domain GAGVSQTPSNKVTEKGKYVELRCDPISGHTALYWYRQSLGQGPEFLIYFQGTGAADDSGLPNDRFFAVRPEGSVSTLKIQRTERGDSAVYLCASSYWAGGAYEQYFGPGTRLTVT.

The rearrangement uses TRBV5-8 and TRBJ2-5, with 9 nucleotides matching TRBD2. This CDR3 has 17 amino acids. Germline values: CDR1 SGHTS, CDR2 YDEGEE. Trimming removed 0 bases from V and 6 bases from J; junction bases left unmatched: 12. DNA of the CDR3: TGTGCCAGCAGCTTGGGAGGGGGTAGCGGGAGTCGGAAGACCCAGTACTTC. This sequence encodes CASSLGGGSGSRKTQYF.

This sequence joins TRBV7-3 and TRBJ2-5; 9 nucleotides match TRBD2. V shed 5 bases, J shed 2 bases, and the junction held 6 bases outside the gene matches. Germline CDR1 SGHTA, CDR2 FQGTGA. The CDR3 contains 15 residues. CDR3 in amino acids: CASSRTSEPQETQYF. CDR3 nucleotides: TGTGCCAGCAGCCGGACTAGCGAACCTCAAGAGACCCAGTACTTC.

The rearrangement uses TRBV7-7 and TRBJ2-7; possible D gene TRBD2, 5 bases. CDR1 and CDR2 from the germline V gene are SSHAT and FNYEAQ (reference sequence). V lost 5 bases and J 9 bases, leaving 11 bases between the germline ends. This CDR3 is 11 amino acids long. Here the CDR3 DNA reads TGTGCCAGCAGCAACGGAGGTCGGCAGTACTTC. Translated, it gives CASSNGGRQYF.

The gene calls are TRBV7-9 and TRBJ1-1, with 7 bases that match TRBD1. Germline CDR1 reads SEHNR; CDR2 reads FQNEAQ (reference sequence). V was clipped by 4 bases and J by 6 bases; unmatched bases: 5. CDR3 length: 13 residues. Here the CDR3 reads CASSSTGAAEAFF. For the CDR3, the DNA is TGTGCCAGCAGCTCAACAGGGGCGGCTGAAGCTTTCTTT.

This clone showed up just a few times. The chain carries TRBV9 and TRBJ1-3; the D gene is possibly TRBD1 (5 bases). CDR3 length: 14 residues. CDR1 and CDR2 (germline): SGDLS, YYNGEE. V lost 1 base and J lost 2, with 7 bases in between. The DNA for the CDR3 is TGTGCCAGCAGCGTAAGGGGCCCTGGAAACACCATATATTTT. This codes for CASSVRGPGNTIYF.

The rearrangement uses TRBV9 and TRBJ2-7, with D maybe TRBD2 (5 bases). Deletions cut 0 bases from V and 5 bases from J, with 15 bases between. Germline V gives CDR1 SGDLS, CDR2 YYNGEE. The CDR3 extends over 15 amino acids. CDR3 nucleotides: TGTGCCAGCAGCGTAGCGAGCGGTGTTTACGACGAGCAGTACTTC. This sequence encodes CASSVASGVYDEQYF.

This sequence joins TRBV18 and TRBJ1-1; 9 nucleotides match TRBD1. V lost 3 bases to trimming and J lost 4 bases; unmatched junction nucleotides: 6. The CDR3 spans 15 residues. Germline assignment: CDR1 KGHSH and CDR2 LQKENI. The CDR3 DNA reads as TGTGCCAGCTCACCTACCGGGACAGGGACCACTGAAGCTTTCTTT. It specifies CASSPTGTGTTEAFF.

This clone came up a few times. The V and J genes are TRBV27 and TRBJ2-5, with D maybe TRBD1 (6 bases). The CDR3 loop spans 13 amino acids. Per germline, CDR1 MNHEY and CDR2 SMNVEV (reference sequence). The V gene lost 6 bases and the J gene lost 1 base, with 9 bases spanning the gap. For the CDR3, the DNA is TGTGCCAGCAGGGGACACCTCCAAGAGACCCAGTACTTC. Residues: CASRGHLQETQYF.